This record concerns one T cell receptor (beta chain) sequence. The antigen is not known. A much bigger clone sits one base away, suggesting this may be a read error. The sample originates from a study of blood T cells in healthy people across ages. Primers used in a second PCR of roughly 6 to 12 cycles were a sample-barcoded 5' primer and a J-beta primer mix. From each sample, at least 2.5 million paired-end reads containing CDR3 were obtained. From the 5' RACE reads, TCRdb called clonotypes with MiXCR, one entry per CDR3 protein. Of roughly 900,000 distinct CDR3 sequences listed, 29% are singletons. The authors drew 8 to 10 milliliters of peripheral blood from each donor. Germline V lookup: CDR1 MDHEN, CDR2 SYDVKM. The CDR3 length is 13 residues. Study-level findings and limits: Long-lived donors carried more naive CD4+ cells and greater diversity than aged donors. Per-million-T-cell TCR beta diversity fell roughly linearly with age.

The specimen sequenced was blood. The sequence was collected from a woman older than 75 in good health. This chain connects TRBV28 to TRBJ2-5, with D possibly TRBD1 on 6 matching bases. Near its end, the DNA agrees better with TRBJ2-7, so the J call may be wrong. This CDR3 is CASSRQGWHEQYF. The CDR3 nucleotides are TGTGCCAGCAGTCGTCAGGGGTGGCACGAGCAGTACTTC.